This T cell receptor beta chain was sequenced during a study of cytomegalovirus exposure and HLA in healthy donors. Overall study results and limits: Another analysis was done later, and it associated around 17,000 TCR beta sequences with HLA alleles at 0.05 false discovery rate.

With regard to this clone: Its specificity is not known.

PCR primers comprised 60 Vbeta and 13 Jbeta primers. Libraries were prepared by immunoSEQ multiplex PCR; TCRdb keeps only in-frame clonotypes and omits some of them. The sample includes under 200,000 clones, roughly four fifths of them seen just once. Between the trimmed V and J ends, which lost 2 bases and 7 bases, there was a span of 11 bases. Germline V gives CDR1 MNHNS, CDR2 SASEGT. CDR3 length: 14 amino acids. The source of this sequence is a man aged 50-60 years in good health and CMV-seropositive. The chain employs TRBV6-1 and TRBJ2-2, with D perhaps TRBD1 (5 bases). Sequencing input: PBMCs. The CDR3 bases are TGTGCCAGCAGTGAATCTACAGGCCACGGGGAGCTGTTTTTT. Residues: CASSESTGHGELFF.